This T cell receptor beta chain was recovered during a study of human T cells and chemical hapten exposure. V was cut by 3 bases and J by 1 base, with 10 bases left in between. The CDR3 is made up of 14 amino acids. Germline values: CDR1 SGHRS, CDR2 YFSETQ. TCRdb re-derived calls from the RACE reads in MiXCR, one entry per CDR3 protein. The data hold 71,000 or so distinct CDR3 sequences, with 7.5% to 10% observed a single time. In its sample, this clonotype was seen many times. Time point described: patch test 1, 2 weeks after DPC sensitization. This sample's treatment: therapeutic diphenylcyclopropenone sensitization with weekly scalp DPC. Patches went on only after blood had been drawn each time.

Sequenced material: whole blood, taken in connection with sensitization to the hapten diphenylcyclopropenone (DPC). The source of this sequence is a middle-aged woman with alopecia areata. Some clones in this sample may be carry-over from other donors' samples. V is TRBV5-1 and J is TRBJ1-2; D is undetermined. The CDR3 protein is CASSSGWVNYGYTF. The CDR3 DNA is TGCGCCAGCAGCTCCGGTTGGGTTAACTATGGCTACACCTTC.